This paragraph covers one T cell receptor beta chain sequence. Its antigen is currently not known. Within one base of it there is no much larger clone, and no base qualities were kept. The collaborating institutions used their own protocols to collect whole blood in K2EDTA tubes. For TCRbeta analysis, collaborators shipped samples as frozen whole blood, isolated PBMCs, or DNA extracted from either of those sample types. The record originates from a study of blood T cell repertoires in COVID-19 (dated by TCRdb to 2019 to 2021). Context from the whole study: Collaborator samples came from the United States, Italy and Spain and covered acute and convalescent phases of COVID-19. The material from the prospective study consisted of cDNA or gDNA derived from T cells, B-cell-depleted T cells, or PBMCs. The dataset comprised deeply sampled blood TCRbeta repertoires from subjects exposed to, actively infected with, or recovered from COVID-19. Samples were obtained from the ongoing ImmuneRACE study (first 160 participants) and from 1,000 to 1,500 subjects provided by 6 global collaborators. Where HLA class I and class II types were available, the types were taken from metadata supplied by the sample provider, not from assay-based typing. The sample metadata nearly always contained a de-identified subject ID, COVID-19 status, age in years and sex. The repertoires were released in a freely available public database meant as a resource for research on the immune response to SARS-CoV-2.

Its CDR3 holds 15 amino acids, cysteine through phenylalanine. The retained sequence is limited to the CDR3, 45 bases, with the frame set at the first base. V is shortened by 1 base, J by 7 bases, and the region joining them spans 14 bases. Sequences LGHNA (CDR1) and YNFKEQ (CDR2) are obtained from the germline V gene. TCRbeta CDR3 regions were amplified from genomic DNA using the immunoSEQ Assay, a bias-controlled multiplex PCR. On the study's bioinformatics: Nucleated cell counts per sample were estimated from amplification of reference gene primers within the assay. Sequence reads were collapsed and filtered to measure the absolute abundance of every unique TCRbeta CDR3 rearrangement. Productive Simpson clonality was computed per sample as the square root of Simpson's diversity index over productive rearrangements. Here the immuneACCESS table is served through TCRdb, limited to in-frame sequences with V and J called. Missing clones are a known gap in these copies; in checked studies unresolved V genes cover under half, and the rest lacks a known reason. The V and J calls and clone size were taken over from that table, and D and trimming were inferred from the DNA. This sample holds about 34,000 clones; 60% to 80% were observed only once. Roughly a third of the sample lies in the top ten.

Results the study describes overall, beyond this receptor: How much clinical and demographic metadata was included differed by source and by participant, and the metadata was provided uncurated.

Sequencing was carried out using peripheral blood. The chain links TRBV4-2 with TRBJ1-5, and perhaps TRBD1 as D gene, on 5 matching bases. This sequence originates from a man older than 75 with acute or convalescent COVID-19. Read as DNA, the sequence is TGTGCCAGCAGCCAAGGGCCAGGGCGAGGCCAGCCCCAGCATTTT. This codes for CASSQGPGRGQPQHF.